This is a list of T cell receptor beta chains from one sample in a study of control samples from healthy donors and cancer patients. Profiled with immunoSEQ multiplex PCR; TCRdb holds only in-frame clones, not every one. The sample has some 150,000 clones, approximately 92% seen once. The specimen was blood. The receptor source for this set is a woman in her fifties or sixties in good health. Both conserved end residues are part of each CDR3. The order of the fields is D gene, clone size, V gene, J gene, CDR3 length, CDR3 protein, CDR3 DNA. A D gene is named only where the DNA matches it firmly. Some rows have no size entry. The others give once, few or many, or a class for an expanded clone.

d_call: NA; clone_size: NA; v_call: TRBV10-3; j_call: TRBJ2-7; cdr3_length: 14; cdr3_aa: CATKVRRDKYEQYF; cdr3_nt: TGTGCCACCAAAGTCCGCCGGGACAAATACGAGCAGTACTTC
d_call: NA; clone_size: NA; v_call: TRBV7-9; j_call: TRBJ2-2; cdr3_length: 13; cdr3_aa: CASSGIDTGELFF; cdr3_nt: TGTGCCAGCAGCGGCATAGACACCGGGGAGCTGTTTTTT
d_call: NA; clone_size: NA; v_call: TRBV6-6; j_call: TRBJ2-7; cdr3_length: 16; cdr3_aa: CASSRYRDPLSYEQYF; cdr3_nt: TGTGCCAGCAGTCGATACCGGGACCCACTTTCCTACGAGCAGTACTTC
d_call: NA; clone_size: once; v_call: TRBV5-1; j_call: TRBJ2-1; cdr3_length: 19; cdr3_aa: CASSLGVGTGTRRVGEQFF; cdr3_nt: TGCGCCAGCAGCTTGGGGGTGGGGACCGGGACACGCCGTGTGGGTGAGCAGTTCTTC
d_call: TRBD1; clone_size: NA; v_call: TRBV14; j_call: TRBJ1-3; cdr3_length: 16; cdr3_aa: CASSPPGQGFGNTIYF; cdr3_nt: TGTGCCAGCAGCCCCCCGGGACAGGGGTTCGGAAACACCATATATTTT
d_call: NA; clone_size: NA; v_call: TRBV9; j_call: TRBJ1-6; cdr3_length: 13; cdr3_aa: CASLGRAHSPLHF; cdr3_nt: TGTGCCAGTTTAGGCAGGGCCCATTCACCCCTCCACTTT
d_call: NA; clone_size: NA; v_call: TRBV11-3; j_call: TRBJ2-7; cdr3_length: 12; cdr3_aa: CASSPSSYEQYF; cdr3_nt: TGTGCCAGCAGCCCTAGCTCCTACGAGCAGTACTTC
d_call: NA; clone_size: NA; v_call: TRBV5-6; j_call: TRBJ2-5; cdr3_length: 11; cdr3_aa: CASSLRETQYF; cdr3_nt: TGTGCCAGCAGCCTCCGAGAGACCCAGTACTTC
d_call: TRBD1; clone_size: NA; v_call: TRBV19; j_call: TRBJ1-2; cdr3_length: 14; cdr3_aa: CASRKTGWDYGYTF; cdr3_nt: TGTGCCAGTAGGAAGACAGGGTGGGACTATGGCTACACCTTC
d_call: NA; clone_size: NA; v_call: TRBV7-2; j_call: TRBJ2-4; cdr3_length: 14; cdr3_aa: CASSLSGGWDIQYF; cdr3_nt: TGTGCCAGCAGCTTGTCAGGGGGGTGGGACATTCAGTACTTC
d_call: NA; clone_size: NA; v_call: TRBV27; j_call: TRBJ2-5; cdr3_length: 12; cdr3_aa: CASSPTGETQYF; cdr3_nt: TGTGCCAGCAGTCCCACGGGAGAGACCCAGTACTTC
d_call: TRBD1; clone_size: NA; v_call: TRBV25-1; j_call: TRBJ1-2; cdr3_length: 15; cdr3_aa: CASSDWTGGRKGYTF; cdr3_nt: TGTGCCAGCAGTGACTGGACAGGGGGTAGAAAGGGCTACACCTTC
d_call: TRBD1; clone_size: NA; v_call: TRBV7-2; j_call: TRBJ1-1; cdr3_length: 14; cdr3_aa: CASSLGRGPAEAFF; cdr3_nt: TGTGCCAGCAGCTTAGGCAGGGGGCCTGCTGAAGCTTTCTTT
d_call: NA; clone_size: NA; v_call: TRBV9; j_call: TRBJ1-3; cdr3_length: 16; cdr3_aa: CASSVGQGAAGNTIYF; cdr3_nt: TGTGCCAGCAGCGTAGGCCAAGGGGCAGCCGGAAACACCATATATTTT
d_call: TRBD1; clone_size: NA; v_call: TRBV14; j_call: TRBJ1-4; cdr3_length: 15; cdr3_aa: CASSPWTGDNEKLFF; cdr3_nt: TGTGCCAGCAGCCCTTGGACAGGAGATAATGAAAAACTGTTTTTT
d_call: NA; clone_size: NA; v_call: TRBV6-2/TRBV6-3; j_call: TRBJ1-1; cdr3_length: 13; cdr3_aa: CASSYRVVTEAFF; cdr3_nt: TGTGCCAGCAGTTACCGGGTGGTCACTGAAGCTTTCTTT
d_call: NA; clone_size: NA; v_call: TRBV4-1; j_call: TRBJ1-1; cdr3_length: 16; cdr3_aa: CASSRAKDSIFIEAFF; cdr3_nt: TGCGCCAGCAGCCGGGCAAAGGACTCGATTTTTATTGAAGCTTTCTTT
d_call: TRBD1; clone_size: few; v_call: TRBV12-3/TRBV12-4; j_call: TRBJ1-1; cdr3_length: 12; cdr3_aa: CASKGQWAEAFF; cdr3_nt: TGTGCCAGCAAGGGACAGTGGGCTGAAGCTTTCTTT
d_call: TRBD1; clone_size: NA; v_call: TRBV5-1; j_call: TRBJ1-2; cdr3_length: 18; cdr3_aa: CASSRGTGQVLLNYGYTF; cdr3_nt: TGCGCCAGCAGCCGAGGAACAGGACAGGTTCTTCTAAACTATGGCTACACCTTC
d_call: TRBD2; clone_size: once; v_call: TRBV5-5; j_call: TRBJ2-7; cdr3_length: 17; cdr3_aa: CASSLGGSGGDRYAQYF; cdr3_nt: TGTGCCAGCAGCTTAGGAGGTAGCGGGGGGGATCGTTACGCGCAGTACTTC
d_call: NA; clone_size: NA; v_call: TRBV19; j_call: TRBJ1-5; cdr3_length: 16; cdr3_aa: CASRLQQGLGNQPQHF; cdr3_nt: TGTGCCAGTAGACTACAACAAGGTCTTGGCAATCAGCCCCAGCATTTT
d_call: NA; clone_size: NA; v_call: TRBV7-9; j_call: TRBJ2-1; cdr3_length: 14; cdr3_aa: CASSGSGAGSEQFF; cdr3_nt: TGTGCCAGCAGCGGATCAGGGGCGGGTTCTGAGCAGTTCTTC
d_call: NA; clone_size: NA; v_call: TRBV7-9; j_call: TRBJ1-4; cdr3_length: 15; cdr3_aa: CASSPIPQQGEKLFF; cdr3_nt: TGTGCCAGCAGCCCCATTCCCCAACAGGGTGAAAAACTGTTTTTT
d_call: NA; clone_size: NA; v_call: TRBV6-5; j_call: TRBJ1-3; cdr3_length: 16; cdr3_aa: CASSYAPGGAGNTIYF; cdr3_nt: TGTGCCAGCAGTTACGCGCCAGGAGGGGCTGGAAACACCATATATTTT
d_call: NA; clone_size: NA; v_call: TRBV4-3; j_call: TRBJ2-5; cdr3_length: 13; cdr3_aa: CASSQDGGSTQYF; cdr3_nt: TGCGCCAGCAGCCAGGATGGGGGTTCGACCCAGTACTTC
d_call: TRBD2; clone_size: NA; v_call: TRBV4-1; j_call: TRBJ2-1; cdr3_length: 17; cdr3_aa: CASSQDPGRGADNEQFF; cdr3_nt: TGCGCCAGCAGCCAAGATCCGGGGAGGGGCGCGGACAATGAGCAGTTCTTC
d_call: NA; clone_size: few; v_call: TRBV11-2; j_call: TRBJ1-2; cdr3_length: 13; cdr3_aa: CASSFGQNYGYTF; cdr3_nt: TGTGCCAGCAGCTTCGGGCAGAACTATGGCTACACCTTC
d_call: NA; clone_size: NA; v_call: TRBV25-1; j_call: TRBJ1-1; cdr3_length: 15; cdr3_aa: CASSEPYGQDTEAFF; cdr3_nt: TGTGCCAGCAGTGAACCCTACGGACAAGACACTGAAGCTTTCTTT
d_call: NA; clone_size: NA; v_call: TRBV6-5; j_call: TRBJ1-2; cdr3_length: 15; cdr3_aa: CASSYSKAGMYGYTF; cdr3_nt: TGTGCCAGCAGTTACTCGAAGGCAGGAATGTATGGCTACACCTTC
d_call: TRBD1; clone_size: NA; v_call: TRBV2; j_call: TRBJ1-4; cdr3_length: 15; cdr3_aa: CASRADRGTNEKLFF; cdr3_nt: TGTGCCAGCAGAGCCGACAGGGGGACTAATGAAAAACTGTTTTTT
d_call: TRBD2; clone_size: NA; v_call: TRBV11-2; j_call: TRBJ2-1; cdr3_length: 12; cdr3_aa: CASSLSGGALFF; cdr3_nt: TGTGCCAGCAGCTTATCCGGGGGGGCCTTGTTCTTC
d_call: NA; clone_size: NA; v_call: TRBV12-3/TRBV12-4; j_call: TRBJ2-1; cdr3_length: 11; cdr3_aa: CASSHPGLQFF; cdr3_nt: TGTGCCAGCAGCCATCCGGGACTGCAGTTCTTC
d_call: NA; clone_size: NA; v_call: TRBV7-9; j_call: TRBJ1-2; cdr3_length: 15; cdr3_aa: CASSLALLSNYGYTF; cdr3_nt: TGTGCCAGCAGCTTAGCCCTCCTTTCAAACTATGGCTACACCTTC
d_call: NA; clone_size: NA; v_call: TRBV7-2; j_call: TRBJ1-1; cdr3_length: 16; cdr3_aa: CASSSAGIGRNTEAFF; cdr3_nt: TGTGCCAGCAGCTCCGCTGGGATTGGGCGGAACACTGAAGCTTTCTTT
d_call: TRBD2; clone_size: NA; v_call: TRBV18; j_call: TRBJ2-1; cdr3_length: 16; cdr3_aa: CASSAGLAGANNEQFF; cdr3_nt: TGTGCCAGCTCAGCGGGACTAGCGGGGGCTAACAATGAGCAGTTCTTC
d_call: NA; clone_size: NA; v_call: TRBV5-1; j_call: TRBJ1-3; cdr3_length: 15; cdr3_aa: CASSSFGTLGNTIYF; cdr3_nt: TGCGCCAGCAGCTCTTTTGGGACACTTGGAAACACCATATATTTT
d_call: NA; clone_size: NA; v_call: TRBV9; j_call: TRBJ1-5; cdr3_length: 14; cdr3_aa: CASSREGGSQPQHF; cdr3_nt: TGTGCCAGCAGCAGGGAGGGGGGAAGTCAGCCCCAGCATTTT
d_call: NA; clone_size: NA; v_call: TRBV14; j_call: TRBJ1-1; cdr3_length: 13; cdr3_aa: CASSQQGNTEAFF; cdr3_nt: TGTGCCAGCAGCCAGCAGGGGAACACTGAAGCTTTCTTT
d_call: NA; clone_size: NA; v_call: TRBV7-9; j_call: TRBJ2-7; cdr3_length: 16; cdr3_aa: CASSSYPGGFSYEQYF; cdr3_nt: TGTGCCAGCAGCTCATACCCCGGAGGATTCTCCTACGAGCAGTACTTC
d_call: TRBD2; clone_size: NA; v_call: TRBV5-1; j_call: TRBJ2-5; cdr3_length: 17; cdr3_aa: CASNPAGGGTAGETQYF; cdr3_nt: TGCGCCAGCAACCCCGCGGGCGGGGGGACCGCCGGGGAGACCCAGTACTTC
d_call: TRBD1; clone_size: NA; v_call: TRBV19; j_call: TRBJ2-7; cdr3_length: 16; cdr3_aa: CASSIDIWGQGYEQYF; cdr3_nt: TGTGCCAGTAGTATAGATATTTGGGGACAGGGATACGAGCAGTACTTC
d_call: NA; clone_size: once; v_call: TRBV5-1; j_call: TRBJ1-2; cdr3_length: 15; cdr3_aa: CASSLVGGRGYGYTF; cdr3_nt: TGCGCCAGCAGCTTGGTAGGGGGGCGCGGCTATGGCTACACCTTC
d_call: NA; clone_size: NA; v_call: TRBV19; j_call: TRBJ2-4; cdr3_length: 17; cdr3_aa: CASSPDSRRLGKNIQYF; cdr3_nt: TGTGCCAGTAGCCCGGACAGTAGAAGATTGGGCAAAAACATTCAGTACTTC
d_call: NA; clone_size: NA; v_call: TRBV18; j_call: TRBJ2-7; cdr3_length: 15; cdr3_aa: CASSRSGAPLYEQYF; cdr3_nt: TGTGCCAGCTCACGGTCCGGGGCTCCTCTTTACGAGCAGTACTTC
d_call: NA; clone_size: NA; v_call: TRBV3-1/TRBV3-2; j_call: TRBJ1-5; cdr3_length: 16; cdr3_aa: CASSQVRDRQNQPQHF; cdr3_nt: TGTGCCAGCAGCCAAGTGAGGGACCGACAAAATCAGCCCCAGCATTTT
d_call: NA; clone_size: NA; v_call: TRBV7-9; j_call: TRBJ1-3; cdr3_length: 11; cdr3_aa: CASRAGNTIYF; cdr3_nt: TGTGCCAGCAGGGCTGGAAACACCATATATTTT